The 22 T cell receptor beta chains below all came from one sample that was sequenced in a study of T cells in Graves' hyperthyroidism and ophthalmopathy. Amplified TCR beta CDR3 regions came from RNA transcripts. HTBI primers were employed in a first-round RT-PCR of the TCR CDR3. TCRdb processed the multiplex PCR reads anew with MiXCR; each CDR3 protein has one entry. The sample has under 400,000 distinct CDR3 sequences, roughly 13% seen once. Sequencing used blood. The receptors derive from a woman younger than 35 with Graves' hyperthyroidism.

In its sample, this clonotype was seen many times. This sequence joins TRBV20-1 and TRBJ1-2; D unresolved. V lost 5 bases and J lost 8, with 12 bases in between. This CDR3 has 11 residues. The germline gives CDR1 DFQATT, CDR2 SNEGSKA (reference sequence). The CDR3 DNA is TGCAGTGCTCACGGACTGTACGGCTACACCTTC. Protein product: CSAHGLYGYTF.

This clonotype was seen many times. The genes are TRBV6-8 and TRBJ1-2; D is uncertain. Per germline, CDR1 MNHGY and CDR2 SAAAGT. The V and J ends lost 6 bases and 4 bases respectively, with 12 bases between them. The CDR3 extends over 13 amino acids. This CDR3 reads CASSLLIVYGYTF. The DNA of the CDR3 is TGTGCCAGCAGCCTACTCATCGTCTATGGCTACACCTTC.

A remark on this clonotype: A much larger clone lies one base from this, so it may be a read error. CDR3 nucleotides: TGTGCCGGCAGTGAAGGGACAGGGATCTCACCCCTCCACTTT. Amino acid sequence: CAGSEGTGISPLHF. The chain recombines TRBV12-3 or TRBV12-4 with TRBJ1-6, with 9 positions matching TRBD1. The CDR3 is made up of 14 amino acids.

The genes are TRBV29-1 and TRBJ2-3; tentatively, D is TRBD1 or TRBD2 (5 bases each). The CDR3 spans 13 residues. V was clipped by 7 bases and J by 8 bases, with 19 bases between them. The germline V gene has CDR1 SQVTM and CDR2 ANQGSEA. CDR3 bases: TGCAGCGCCTCCCGGGACGGCGCGGGTACGCAGTATTTT. Its translation: CSASRDGAGTQYF.

This clonotype occurred many times. The V gene is TRBV30, the J gene TRBJ2-1; D possibly matches TRBD1 or TRBD2 (7 bases each). There are 18 residues in the CDR3. Deletions cut 4 bases from V and 7 bases from J, with 29 bases between. CDR1 is GTSNPN, CDR2 SVGIG, per germline (reference sequence). CDR3 residues: CAWMPEGAGDPLRNEQFF. CDR3 nucleotide sequence: TGTGCCTGGATGCCGGAGGGGGCGGGAGATCCTCTGCGGAATGAGCAGTTCTTC. Full variable domain (rest looked up from reference TRBV30 and TRBJ2-1): SQTIHQWPATLVQPVGSPLSLECTVEGTSNPNLYWYRQAAGRGLQLLFYSVGIGQISSEVPQNLSASRPQDRQFILSSKKLLLSDSGFYLCAWMPEGAGDPLRNEQFFGPGTRLTVL.

This clonotype was counted ten times or more. The chain has TRBV28 and TRBJ2-5; a weak D match, TRBD2 (6 bases). Trimming stripped 7 bases from V and 4 bases from J, with 10 bases between. The CDR3 sequence is 12 residues long. Germline V gene data show CDR1 as MDHEN and CDR2 as SYDVKM. The CDR3 coding sequence is TGTGCCAGCATTGGGGGAGGAGAGACCCAGTACTTC. Amino acids: CASIGGGETQYF.

This rearrangement joins TRBV15 to TRBJ2-3; no clear D. V was pared by 9 bases and J by 4 bases, with 14 bases between. Per germline, CDR1 LNHNV and CDR2 YYDKDF (reference sequence). This CDR3 has 13 amino acids. CDR3: CATSKGSPDTQYF. The CDR3 DNA reads as TGTGCCACTTCCAAAGGTAGCCCAGATACGCAGTATTTT.

This chain uses TRBV4-2 with TRBJ1-3; no reliable D call. With 0 bases removed from V and 3 bases from J, the gap between germline ends came to 12 bases. Per the germline V gene, CDR1 is LGHNA and CDR2 is YNFKEQ. This CDR3 has 16 amino acids. The CDR3 bases are TGTGCCAGCAGCCAAGAAGCCGCGGGCGTTGGAAACACCATATATTTT. Its protein product is CASSQEAAGVGNTIYF.

This chain links TRBV10-3 with TRBJ2-1; D is tentatively TRBD1 or TRBD2 (7 bases each). CDR3 length: 17 residues. CDR1 is ENHRY and CDR2 is SYGVKD in the germline V gene. V shed 3 bases and J shed 2 bases, with 17 bases lying between them. CDR3 coding DNA: TGTGCCATCAGTGACCCAGGGGGGACTAACGCCTACAATGAGCAGTTCTTC. It encodes CAISDPGGTNAYNEQFF.

The table lists this clonotype with a few counts. This rearrangement joins TRBV27 to TRBJ1-2; 7 bases fit TRBD1. The CDR3 extends over 22 amino acids. V lost 6 bases, J lost 0 bases, and 28 bases stayed unmatched. CDR1 and CDR2 (germline): MNHEY, SMNVEV (reference sequence). The CDR3: CASSPLRGRRAITSNTNYGYTF. The CDR3, as DNA: TGTGCCAGCAGCCCTCTCAGGGGGAGGCGTGCAATCACGAGCAACACTAACTATGGCTACACCTTC.

This clonotype appeared many times. The chain employs TRBV7-8 and TRBJ2-3; a weak D match, TRBD1 (7 bases). There are 16 residues in the CDR3. The V gene's germline CDR1 is SGHVS and CDR2 FQNEAQ. Trimming took off 5 bases at V and 1 base at J, with 16 bases between the two ends. CDR3 in DNA: TGTGCCAGCAGCCGAGGGGGCTGGGAGGGCACAGATACGCAGTATTTT. Its translation: CASSRGGWEGTDTQYF.

This clonotype has ten or more counts. V is TRBV11-2 and J is TRBJ1-2; no clear D gene. CDR1 and CDR2 (germline): SGHAT, FQNNGV. Between the trimmed V and J ends, which lost 3 bases and 4 bases, there was a span of 6 bases. This CDR3 is built from 12 residues. CDR3 in DNA: TGTGCCAGCAGCTTCCCCGGCTATGGCTACACCTTC. It specifies CASSFPGYGYTF.

This clonotype has at least ten counts. The rearrangement joins TRBV20-1 to TRBJ1-1; tentatively, D is TRBD1 (5 bases). There are 13 residues in the CDR3. Between the trimmed V and J ends, which lost 7 bases and 4 bases, there was a span of 16 bases. Germline V lookup: CDR1 DFQATT, CDR2 SNEGSKA (reference sequence). CDR3 nucleotide sequence: TGCAGTGACGTTCGAGGGGCTGCCACTGAAGCTTTCTTT. This encodes CSDVRGAATEAFF.

This clonotype was found many times. J is TRBJ1-2 and V is TRBV2; 10 positions match TRBD1. Trimming took 2 bases from V and 5 from J; bases not matched to a gene: 5. In germline, CDR1 is SNHLY, CDR2 FYNNEI. The CDR3 covers 15 residues. The CDR3 here is CASSELTGGSYGYTF. CDR3 DNA: TGTGCCAGCAGTGAACTGACAGGGGGCTCGTATGGCTACACCTTC.

The rearrangement joins TRBV19 to TRBJ1-6; the D gene is possibly TRBD1 (6 bases). CDR3 length: 15 residues. Germline V CDR1 and CDR2: LNHDA, SQIVND (reference sequence). The V end lost 0 bases, the J end lost 7 bases, and 10 bases lay between the germline ends. The CDR3 DNA reads TGTGCCAGTAGTATAGAAACAGGGACCAATTCACCCCTCCACTTT. This translates into CASSIETGTNSPLHF. Variable domain in full (rest from reference TRBV19 and TRBJ1-6): DGGITQSPKYLFRKEGQNVTLSCEQNLNHDAMYWYRQDPGQGLRLIYYSQIVNDFQKGDIAEGYSVSREKKESFPLTVTSAQKNPTAFYLCASSIETGTNSPLHFGNGTRLTVT.

In this sample, this clonotype turned up many times. CDR3 in DNA: TGTGCCAGCTCACCTAGGGGAGGGAAGGTCAATGAGCAGTTCTTC. This gives the protein CASSPRGGKVNEQFF. This chain uses TRBV18 with TRBJ2-1; 7 bases match TRBD2. The V segment lost 3 bases and the J segment 6 bases; nucleotides outside the gene matches: 8. The CDR3 spans 15 residues. CDR1 and CDR2 (germline): KGHSH, LQKENI.

The chain links TRBV20-1 to TRBJ1-1; TRBD1 matches 9 bases. After removal of 5 bases from V and 2 bases from J, the junction contained 9 bases not matched to a gene. This CDR3 spans 15 amino acids. Germline values: CDR1 DFQATT, CDR2 SNEGSKA (reference sequence). CDR3 nucleotide sequence: TGCAGTGCTCCGCGGACAGGGGATTCCAACACTGAAGCTTTCTTT. This encodes CSAPRTGDSNTEAFF.

The table lists this clonotype with many counts. This rearrangement joins TRBV29-1 to TRBJ2-7; TRBD2 is a possible D gene (7 bases). Between the trimmed V and J ends, which lost 6 bases and 6 bases, there was a span of 21 bases. CDR3 size: 14 residues. CDR1 and CDR2 (germline): SQVTM, ANQGSEA. This CDR3 is CSVLGLTGTLEQYF. CDR3 DNA sequence: TGCAGCGTCCTGGGACTAACAGGGACCCTCGAGCAGTACTTC.

The rearrangement links TRBV9 to TRBJ2-3; D remains unclear. The CDR3 has 14 amino acids. Germline CDR1 and CDR2: SGDLS and YYNGEE. With 4 bases removed from V and 4 bases from J, the gap between germline ends came to 13 bases. DNA for the CDR3: TGTGCCAGCAGCTCTTTGGGTCCGGCAGATACGCAGTATTTT. Translation: CASSSLGPADTQYF. Variable domain in full (rest from reference TRBV9 and TRBJ2-3): DSGVTQTPKHLITATGQRVTLRCSPRSGDLSVYWYQQSLDQGLQFLIQYYNGEERAKGNILERFSAQQFPDLHSELNLSSLELGDSALYFCASSSLGPADTQYFGPGTRLTVL.

This clonotype came up a few times. The CDR3 protein is CASRIGGATGELFF. CDR3 nucleotides: TGTGCCAGTCGAATCGGGGGGGCCACCGGGGAGCTGTTTTTT. The chain uses TRBV19 and TRBJ2-2, with 8 bases matching TRBD2. Germline CDR1 is LNHDA and CDR2 is SQIVND (reference sequence). After removal of 8 bases from V and 4 bases from J, the junction contained 6 bases not matched to a gene. The CDR3 has 14 amino acids.

The chain has TRBV11-2 and TRBJ2-1; possible D gene TRBD2, 5 bases. Germline assignment: CDR1 SGHAT and CDR2 FQNNGV. The CDR3 contains 14 residues. V lost 4 bases and J 5 bases, leaving 12 bases between the germline ends. In DNA form, the CDR3 reads TGTGCCAGCAGCTCCATCGAGGGCAACAATGAGCAGTTCTTC. Translated, it gives CASSSIEGNNEQFF.

This clonotype was observed at least ten times. The chain carries TRBV28 and TRBJ2-4; perhaps D is TRBD1 or TRBD2 (6 bases each). V dropped 3 bases and J dropped 1 base, with 37 bases sitting between them. The V gene's germline CDR1 is MDHEN and CDR2 SYDVKM. This CDR3 is 24 amino acids long. CDR3 coding DNA: TGTGCCAGCAGTTTTAGTTACGGCCCAGACCTCCGGGGGCGGATAGAGTACGCCAAAAACATTCAGTACTTC. This translates into CASSFSYGPDLRGRIEYAKNIQYF.